A selection of T cell receptor beta chains follows, all from one sample in a study of cytomegalovirus exposure and HLA in healthy donors. Clones were sequenced by immunoSEQ multiplex PCR, and TCRdb holds only the in-frame ones, with some missing. The sample lists 95,000 to 150,000 clones; around three quarters were seen once. The sequenced material came from PBMCs. The receptor source for this set is a woman between 35 and 50 years old in good health and CMV-seronegative. Each CDR3 is given with its conserved first and last residue. D genes are given only for firm matches. Clone size is not always given. Where it is, it says once, few, many or a class for expanded clones.

J | V | size | D | CDR3 | DNA
TRBJ2-2 | TRBV21-1 | few | NA | CASSKCRQENTGELFF | TGTGCCAGCAGCAAATGTAGACAGGAGAACACCGGGGAGCTGTTTTTT
TRBJ1-1 | TRBV25-1 | NA | NA | CASSEYRNGTSEAFF | TGTGCCAGCAGTGAATATCGGAACGGGACTTCTGAAGCTTTCTTT
TRBJ2-5 | TRBV4-2 | NA | NA | CASSQGDRDSNQETQYF | TGTGCCAGCAGCCAAGGAGACAGGGACTCGAATCAAGAGACCCAGTACTTC
TRBJ1-1 | TRBV7-9 | NA | TRBD1 | CASSLNRGTEAFF | TGTGCCAGCAGCCTCAACAGGGGGACTGAAGCTTTCTTT
TRBJ1-2 | TRBV19 | NA | TRBD1 | CASRNPDRGENYGYTF | TGTGCCAGTAGGAACCCCGACAGGGGGGAGAACTATGGCTACACCTTC
TRBJ2-1 | TRBV7-2 | NA | NA | CASSLAAPYNEQFF | TGTGCCAGCAGCTTAGCGGCCCCCTACAATGAGCAGTTCTTC
TRBJ1-1 | TRBV4-1 | NA | NA | CASSQDFRGLGDEAFF | TGTGCCAGCAGCCAAGATTTCAGGGGCCTTGGGGATGAAGCTTTCTTT
TRBJ1-5 | TRBV28 | NA | NA | CASSYNSNQPQHF | TGTGCCAGCAGTTACAATAGCAATCAGCCCCAGCATTTT
TRBJ2-1 | TRBV5-1 | NA | NA | CASSLSRNEQFF | TGCGCCAGCAGCTTGAGCAGGAATGAGCAGTTCTTC
TRBJ1-5 | TRBV28 | NA | NA | CASNIGQPPQHF | TGTGCCAGCAATATCGGACAGCCGCCCCAGCATTTT
TRBJ2-2 | TRBV19 | NA | NA | CASSMVGPGELFF | TGTGCCAGTAGTATGGTGGGGCCCGGGGAGCTGTTTTTT
TRBJ2-7 | TRBV10-1 | NA | TRBD2 | CASSGRLAGVEQYF | TGCGCCAGCAGTGGGCGGCTAGCGGGAGTCGAGCAGTACTTC
TRBJ2-2 | TRBV18 | NA | TRBD1 | CASSQMGQGAGGELFF | TGTGCCAGCTCACAAATGGGACAGGGGGCCGGCGGGGAGCTGTTTTTT
TRBJ1-2 | TRBV9 | NA | NA | CASSVAPGANYGYTF | TGTGCCAGCAGCGTAGCTCCAGGGGCTAACTATGGCTACACCTTC
TRBJ2-1 | TRBV5-1 | NA | TRBD2 | CASSLWGRLAGEGYNEQFF | TGCGCCAGCAGCTTGTGGGGCAGACTAGCGGGAGAGGGCTACAATGAGCAGTTCTTC
TRBJ1-1 | TRBV7-3 | few | NA | CASSLTGLGVSGTEAFF | TGTGCCAGCAGCTTAACGGGGCTAGGGGTTTCGGGCACTGAAGCTTTCTTT
TRBJ2-7 | TRBV2 | NA | TRBD1 | CASRDRTGGSYEQYF | TGTGCCAGCAGGGATCGGACAGGGGGAAGCTACGAGCAGTACTTC
TRBJ2-7 | TRBV5-4 | NA | TRBD2 | CASSTTSGRYEQYF | TGTGCCAGCAGCACGACTAGCGGGAGATACGAGCAGTACTTC
TRBJ2-4 | TRBV7-2 | NA | TRBD1 | CASASGQAQNIQYF | TGTGCCAGCGCATCGGGACAGGCTCAAAACATTCAGTACTTC
TRBJ1-5 | TRBV2 | NA | NA | CASRVYSNQPQHF | TGTGCCAGCAGGGTCTATAGCAATCAGCCCCAGCATTTT
TRBJ2-5 | TRBV29-1 | few | TRBD2 | CSVETSGQETQYF | TGCAGCGTTGAGACTAGCGGCCAAGAGACCCAGTACTTC
TRBJ2-2 | TRBV14 | NA | NA | CASSQAGYTGELFF | TGTGCCAGCAGCCAAGCGGGGTACACCGGGGAGCTGTTTTTT
TRBJ2-3 | TRBV6-6 | NA | NA | CASSYQRGSTDTQYF | TGTGCCAGCAGTTACCAGAGAGGAAGCACAGATACGCAGTATTTT
TRBJ2-7 | TRBV6-6 | NA | TRBD1 | CASSSGTGGRDEQYF | TGTGCCAGCAGTTCCGGGACAGGGGGCCGGGACGAGCAGTACTTC
TRBJ2-5 | TRBV7-9 | NA | NA | CASSLWYRVDQETQYF | TGTGCCAGCAGCTTATGGTACAGGGTCGACCAAGAGACCCAGTACTTC
TRBJ2-1 | TRBV13 | NA | TRBD2 | CASSPDSSGTFYNEQFF | TGTGCCAGCAGCCCCGACTCTAGCGGGACCTTTTACAATGAGCAGTTCTTC
TRBJ1-6 | TRBV27 | NA | TRBD1 | CASSTDRDNSPLHF | TGTGCCAGCAGTACCGACAGGGATAATTCACCCCTCCACTTT
TRBJ2-7 | TRBV7-9 | NA | TRBD1 | CASSKPGQGPYEQYF | TGTGCCAGCAGCAAACCGGGACAGGGTCCCTACGAGCAGTACTTC
TRBJ2-1 | TRBV28 | NA | NA | CASRWTPDEQFF | TGTGCCAGCAGATGGACACCCGATGAGCAGTTCTTC
TRBJ2-1 | TRBV5-1 | NA | TRBD1 | CASSISAGTGAINEQFF | TGCGCCAGCAGCATAAGCGCCGGGACAGGGGCGATCAATGAGCAGTTCTTC
TRBJ1-6 | TRBV5-1 | NA | NA | CARSKDPTGHNSPLHF | TGCGCCAGATCAAAGGACCCAACAGGGCACAATTCACCCCTCCACTTT
TRBJ2-2 | TRBV6-5 | NA | TRBD1 | CASSWDRGTGELFF | TGTGCCAGCAGTTGGGACAGGGGAACCGGGGAGCTGTTTTTT
TRBJ1-6 | TRBV27 | NA | NA | CASSLSGRGATRSPLHF | TGTGCCAGCAGTCTATCCGGGCGGGGGGCGACGAGGTCACCCCTCCACTTT
TRBJ1-5 | TRBV6-5 | NA | NA | CASSPHTPSNQPQHF | TGTGCCAGCAGCCCACACACCCCTAGCAATCAGCCCCAGCATTTT
TRBJ2-5 | TRBV25-1 | NA | TRBD2 | CASSDFMSAGGSETQYF | TGTGCCAGCAGTGATTTTATGTCTGCGGGAGGGTCCGAGACCCAGTACTTC
TRBJ2-7 | TRBV28 | NA | TRBD1 | CASRGADRSAREQYF | TGTGCCAGCAGGGGTGCGGACAGGTCCGCTCGGGAGCAGTACTTC
TRBJ2-7 | TRBV11-2 | NA | TRBD2 | CASSPGTRSYEQYF | TGTGCCAGCAGCCCTGGGACTAGGTCCTACGAGCAGTACTTC
TRBJ2-5 | TRBV7-2 | NA | NA | CASSLQGGQTQYF | TGTGCCAGCAGCTTACAGGGTGGGCAGACCCAGTACTTC
TRBJ2-7 | TRBV7-6 | NA | TRBD1 | CASSQGQGGGGRQYF | TGTGCCAGCAGCCAAGGACAGGGAGGCGGTGGGAGGCAGTACTTC
TRBJ1-4 | TRBV5-1 | NA | NA | CASSPSGAGNEKLFF | TGCGCCAGCAGCCCAAGCGGGGCAGGTAATGAAAAACTGTTTTTT
TRBJ2-1 | TRBV2 | NA | TRBD2 | CASGTTSGIYNEQFF | TGTGCCAGCGGTACGACTAGCGGGATCTACAATGAGCAGTTCTTC
TRBJ2-3 | TRBV7-9 | once | NA | CSSSLRRDRVITDTQYF | TGTTCCAGCAGCTTAAGGCGGGACAGAGTAATCACAGATACGCAGTATTTT
TRBJ2-1 | TRBV20-1 | NA | NA | CSASTGNEQFF | TGCAGTGCTAGCACGGGCAATGAGCAGTTCTTC
TRBJ2-3 | TRBV9 | NA | TRBD2 | CASSLGTSGSMDTQYF | TGTGCCAGCAGCCTTGGGACTAGCGGGAGTATGGATACGCAGTATTTT
TRBJ1-5 | TRBV28 | NA | NA | CASSLFRRKYSNQPQHF | TGTGCCAGCAGTTTATTTAGGAGGAAATATAGCAATCAGCCCCAGCATTTT
TRBJ1-2 | TRBV10-3 | few | TRBD1 | CAIRRTGRFLGYTF | TGTGCCATCAGGAGGACAGGGAGATTCTTAGGCTACACCTTC
TRBJ2-1 | TRBV28 | NA | NA | CASSYRSSYNEQFF | TGTGCCAGCAGTTACAGGAGCTCCTACAATGAGCAGTTCTTC
TRBJ2-6 | TRBV4-1 | NA | NA | CASSQGASRSGANGLTF | TGCGCCAGCAGCCAAGGGGCTAGTAGGTCTGGGGCCAACGGCCTGACTTTC
TRBJ1-5 | TRBV11-2 | NA | NA | CASSSHGGDSNQPQHF | TGTGCCAGCAGCTCTCACGGGGGGGATAGCAATCAGCCCCAGCATTTT
TRBJ2-1 | TRBV7-9 | NA | NA | CSSSLSTYNEQFF | TGTTCCAGCAGCTTATCGACTTACAATGAGCAGTTCTTC
TRBJ1-5 | TRBV6-6 | few | TRBD1 | CASSSLNRGPNQPQHF | TGTGCCAGCAGTTCCCTGAACAGGGGACCGAATCAGCCCCAGCATTTT
TRBJ1-5 | TRBV16 | NA | TRBD1 | CASSPNQGATQPQHF | TGTGCCAGCAGCCCGAACCAGGGGGCGACTCAGCCCCAGCATTTT
TRBJ1-3 | TRBV25-1 | NA | NA | CARPRLGGTQGNTIYF | TGTGCCAGACCCCGGCTTGGTGGGACACAGGGAAACACCATATATTTT